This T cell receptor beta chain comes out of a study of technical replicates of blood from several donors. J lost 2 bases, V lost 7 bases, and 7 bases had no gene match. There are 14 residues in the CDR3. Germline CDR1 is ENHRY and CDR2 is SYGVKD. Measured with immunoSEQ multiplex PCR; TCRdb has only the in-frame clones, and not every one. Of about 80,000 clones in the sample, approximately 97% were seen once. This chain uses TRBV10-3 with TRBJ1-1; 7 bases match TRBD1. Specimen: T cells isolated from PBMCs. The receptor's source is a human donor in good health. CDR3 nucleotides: TGTGCCATCACTCCGACAGGGCCTAACACTGAAGCTTTCTTT. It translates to CAITPTGPNTEAFF.